This passage covers 14 T cell receptor beta chains from one sample sequenced in a study of identical twins. Using its own MiXCR run on the 5' RACE reads, TCRdb lists one record per CDR3 protein. The sample gives 500,000 to 650,000 distinct CDR3 sequences, 20% to 25% of which show up once; roughly 0.5% is in the top ten. This same sample was also taken into another study, of yellow fever vaccine responses in identical twins.

Sequenced input: CD4+ T cells sorted from blood. All receptors come from a woman between 18 and 29 years old in good health.

This clonotype was observed once. The CDR3 bases are TGCAGTGCTATGGAGGGGGCGAACACTGAAGCTTTCTTT. Residues: CSAMEGANTEAFF. This chain joins TRBV20-1 and TRBJ1-1, with 7 bases fitting TRBD1. CDR3 length: 13 amino acids. CDR1 and CDR2 from the germline V gene are DFQATT and SNEGSKA (reference sequence). The trim removed 4 bases at V and 1 base at J, leaving 3 bases unmatched.

Only a few counts were recorded for this clonotype. This sequence joins TRBV12-3 or TRBV12-4 and TRBJ2-3; tentative D call: TRBD1 (5 bases). With 3 bases removed from V and 2 bases from J, the gap between germline ends came to 12 bases. This CDR3 spans 15 amino acids. The CDR3 region has the DNA TGTGCCAGCAGTTTGGTACAGGACCACACAGATACGCAGTATTTT. Translating it yields CASSLVQDHTDTQYF.

This clonotype was recorded a few times. This chain uses TRBV10-2 with TRBJ2-2, with TRBD2 identical over 10 bases. J lost 5 bases, V lost 2 bases, and 8 bases had no gene match. Germline lookup yields CDR1 WSHSY and CDR2 SAAADI. The length of the CDR3 is 17 residues. CDR3 sequence reads: CASSEIVAGGLTGELFF. The CDR3 nucleotides read TGCGCCAGCAGTGAGATAGTAGCGGGAGGTTTGACCGGGGAGCTGTTTTTT.

This clonotype was picked up a small number of times. The V call is TRBV12-3 or TRBV12-4, the J call TRBJ2-1; D unresolved. This CDR3 is built from 13 residues. Trimming cost V 1 base and J 6 bases, with 7 bases left between them. For the CDR3, the DNA is TGTGCCAGCAGTTTAGAAAGTGTCAATGAGCAGTTCTTC. Translating it yields CASSLESVNEQFF.

This chain's CDR3 is CASSLELWTVIYEQYF. The CDR3 DNA is TGTGCCAGCAGCTTAGAATTGTGGACAGTGATATACGAGCAGTACTTC. The chain links TRBV7-2 to TRBJ2-7; TRBD1 might be the D (6 bases). The CDR3 is 16 amino acids. Trimming shortened V by 1 base and J by 4 bases, and 17 bases separated the two germline ends. CDR1 SGHTA and CDR2 FQGNSA come from the germline V gene.

The V call is TRBV20-1, the J call TRBJ2-3; D not resolved. Germline CDR1 is DFQATT and CDR2 is SNEGSKA (reference sequence). The V and J ends lost 6 bases and 2 bases respectively, with 12 bases between them. This CDR3 comprises 13 residues. The DNA for the CDR3 is TGCAGTGCCATACAGCAGACCACAGATACGCAGTATTTT. Protein product: CSAIQQTTDTQYF.

CDR3 DNA: TGCAGTGCTACGGGACACATGAACACTGAAGCTTTCTTT. It specifies CSATGHMNTEAFF. The gene calls are TRBV20-1 and TRBJ1-1; possibly TRBD1 for D (6 bases). CDR3 size: 13 residues. Looked up from germline, CDR1 is DFQATT and CDR2 is SNEGSKA (reference sequence). Trimming stripped 4 bases from V and 0 bases from J, with 9 bases between.

The chain couples TRBV7-2 to TRBJ2-1; tentative D call: TRBD1 (7 bases). Trimming removed 5 bases from V and 1 base from J, with 12 bases in between. CDR3 length: 15 residues. Per the germline V gene, CDR1 is SGHTA and CDR2 is FQGNSA. The chain's CDR3 is CASSQAGGSYNEQFF. The CDR3 bases are TGTGCCAGCAGCCAGGCAGGGGGGTCCTACAATGAGCAGTTCTTC.

This clonotype was counted a few times. V is TRBV12-3 or TRBV12-4 and J is TRBJ2-7; maybe TRBD2 (6 bases). Trimming pared 3 bases from V and 1 base from J, leaving 16 bases between. There are 16 residues in the CDR3. The CDR3 coding sequence is TGTGCCAGCAGTTTTGGAGGGGTTTTTAGGTCCTACGAGCAGTACTTC. This gives the protein CASSFGGVFRSYEQYF.

This clonotype was counted between two and nine times. The chain couples TRBV18 to TRBJ1-5; unclear D gene. This CDR3 spans 15 amino acids. V lost 0 bases to trimming and J lost 1 base, with 7 bases between them. In germline, CDR1 is KGHSH, CDR2 LQKENI. The CDR3: CASSPPGLSNQPQHF. CDR3 bases: TGTGCCAGCTCACCACCCGGGTTAAGCAATCAGCCCCAGCATTTT.

This clonotype was counted only a few times. V is TRBV4-2 and J is TRBJ2-5; 11 nucleotides agree with TRBD2. Losses at the gene ends were 5 bases for V and 3 bases for J; bases not matched to a gene: 14. This CDR3 is 18 amino acids long. Germline V gene data show CDR1 as LGHNA and CDR2 as YNFKEQ. This CDR3 reads CASSTHQTLLAGEETQYF. DNA for the CDR3: TGTGCCAGCAGCACCCACCAGACGCTACTAGCGGGGGAAGAGACCCAGTACTTC.

The gene calls are TRBV27 and TRBJ2-1; 7 nucleotides match TRBD1. CDR3 length: 14 residues. Unmatched junction bases numbered 4, after V lost 4 bases and J lost 4 bases. Germline V lookup: CDR1 MNHEY, CDR2 SMNVEV (reference sequence). CDR3 DNA: TGTGCCAGCAGTTCGGGACAGCGATACAATGAGCAGTTCTTC. Encoded protein: CASSSGQRYNEQFF.

The V and J genes are TRBV10-3 and TRBJ2-5; D is perhaps TRBD2 (6 bases). This CDR3 contains 15 residues. The germline gives CDR1 ENHRY, CDR2 SYGVKD. V lost 2 bases to trimming and J lost 1 base, with 11 bases between them. The CDR3 sequence is CAISERGLPQETQYF. CDR3 sequence (DNA): TGTGCCATCAGTGAGCGGGGACTCCCCCAAGAGACCCAGTACTTC.

This clonotype was detected a few times. This chain links TRBV6-5 with TRBJ2-1; D gene ambiguous. There are 14 residues in the CDR3. CDR1 MNHEY and CDR2 SVGAGI come from the germline V gene. Trimming cost V 4 bases and J 5 bases, with 12 bases left between them. The CDR3 bases are TGTGCCAGCAGTTTGTCCCGCCGGAACAATGAGCAGTTCTTC. Its protein product is CASSLSRRNNEQFF.